Detailed here is one T cell receptor beta chain. Trimming left V 2 bases short and J 5 bases short, with 9 bases between. Germline V gene lookup returns CDR1 SEHNR and CDR2 FQNEAQ (reference sequence). The CDR3 sequence is 13 residues long. Seattle participants joined during active infection and were tracked over time. These data come from a study of blood T cell repertoires in COVID-19. In the study's own analysis: Estimation of nucleated cell counts was performed using reference gene primer amplification. Profiled with immunoSEQ multiplex PCR; TCRdb holds only in-frame clones, not every one. That table furnishes V, J and clone size, whereas the DNA furnished D and trimming. Of a few hundred thousand clones in the sample, over 75% were seen once.

The receptor was isolated from a human donor with COVID-19, enrolled during active disease. The donor label of this sample is uncertain. Sample: peripheral blood. The chain carries TRBV7-9 and TRBJ2-5; possible D gene TRBD2, 5 bases. CDR3 DNA: TGTGCCAGCAGCTTAAAGCGCGGGGAGACCCAGTACTTC. It encodes CASSLKRGETQYF.